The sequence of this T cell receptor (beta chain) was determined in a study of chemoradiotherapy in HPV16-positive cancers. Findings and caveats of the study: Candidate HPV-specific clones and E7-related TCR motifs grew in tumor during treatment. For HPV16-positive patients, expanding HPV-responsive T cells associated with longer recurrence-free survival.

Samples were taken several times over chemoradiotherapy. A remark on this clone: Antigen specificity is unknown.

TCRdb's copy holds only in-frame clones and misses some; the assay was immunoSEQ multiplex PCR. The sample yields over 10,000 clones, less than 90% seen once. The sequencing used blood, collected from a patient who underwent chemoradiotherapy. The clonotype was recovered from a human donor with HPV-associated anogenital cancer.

The CDR3 DNA follows: TGTGCCAGCACCCCCCGGGGGGGGTGGGACTACGAGCAGTACTTC. It specifies CASTPRGGWDYEQYF. The V call is TRBV28, the J call TRBJ2-7, with TRBD2 matching over 8 bases. The length of the CDR3 is 15 residues. Germline CDR1 and CDR2: MDHEN and SYDVKM. V trimming: 7 bases; J trimming: 3 bases; junction bases outside the gene matches: 11.